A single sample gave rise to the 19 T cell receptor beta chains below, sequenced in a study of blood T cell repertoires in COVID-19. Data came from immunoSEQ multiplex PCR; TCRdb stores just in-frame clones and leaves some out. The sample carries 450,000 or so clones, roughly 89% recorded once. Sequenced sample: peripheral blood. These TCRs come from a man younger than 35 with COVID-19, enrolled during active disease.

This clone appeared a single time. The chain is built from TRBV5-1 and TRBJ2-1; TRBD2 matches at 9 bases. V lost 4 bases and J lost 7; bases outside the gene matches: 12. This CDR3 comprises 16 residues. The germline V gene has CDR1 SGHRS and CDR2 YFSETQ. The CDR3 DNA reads TGCGCCAGCAGCGGGGGAATAGCGGGAGTTCGGAATGAGCAGTTCTTC. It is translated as CASSGGIAGVRNEQFF.

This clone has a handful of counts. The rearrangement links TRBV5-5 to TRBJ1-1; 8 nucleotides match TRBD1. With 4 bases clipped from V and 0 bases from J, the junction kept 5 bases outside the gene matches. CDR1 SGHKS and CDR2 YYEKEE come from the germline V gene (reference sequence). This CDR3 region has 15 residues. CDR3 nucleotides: TGTGCCAGCAGCAATCCGACAGGGGTGAACACTGAAGCTTTCTTT. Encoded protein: CASSNPTGVNTEAFF.

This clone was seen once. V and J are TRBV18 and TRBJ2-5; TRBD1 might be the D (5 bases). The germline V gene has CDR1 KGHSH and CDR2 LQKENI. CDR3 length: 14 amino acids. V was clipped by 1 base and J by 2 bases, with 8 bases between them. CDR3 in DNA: TGTGCCAGCTCACCACGGGCAGGGCAAGAGACCCAGTACTTC. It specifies CASSPRAGQETQYF. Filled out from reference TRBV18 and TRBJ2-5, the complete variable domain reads NAGVMQNPRHLVRRRGQEARLRCSPMKGHSHVYWYRQLPEEGLKFMVYLQKENIIDESGMPKERFSAEFPKEGPSILRIQQVVRGDSAAYFCASSPRAGQETQYFGPGTRLLVL.

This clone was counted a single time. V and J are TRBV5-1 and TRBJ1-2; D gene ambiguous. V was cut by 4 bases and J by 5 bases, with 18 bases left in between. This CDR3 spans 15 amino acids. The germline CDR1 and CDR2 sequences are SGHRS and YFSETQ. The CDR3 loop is CASSPAAPLTYGYTF. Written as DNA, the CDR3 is TGCGCCAGCAGCCCAGCGGCCCCTCTAACTTATGGCTACACCTTC.

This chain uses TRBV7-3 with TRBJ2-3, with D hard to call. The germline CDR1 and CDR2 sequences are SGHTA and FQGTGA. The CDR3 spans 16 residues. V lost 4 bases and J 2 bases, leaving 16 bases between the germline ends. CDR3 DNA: TGTGCCAGCAGCTCATTTGGCAGGTTCAACACAGATACGCAGTATTTT. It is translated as CASSSFGRFNTDTQYF.

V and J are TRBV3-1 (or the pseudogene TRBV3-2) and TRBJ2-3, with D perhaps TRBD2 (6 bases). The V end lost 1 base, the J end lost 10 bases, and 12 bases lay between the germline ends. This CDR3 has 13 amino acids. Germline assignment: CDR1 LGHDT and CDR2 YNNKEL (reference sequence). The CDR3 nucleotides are TGTGCCAGCAGCCAAGGGGACTCCCGTTCGCAGTATTTT. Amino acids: CASSQGDSRSQYF.

CDR3 protein: CASRARTGAEYEQYF. CDR3 DNA sequence: TGCGCCAGCAGAGCTCGGACAGGGGCTGAGTACGAGCAGTACTTC. The chain is built from TRBV5-1 and TRBJ2-7, with TRBD1 matching over 9 bases. CDR1 and CDR2 from the germline V gene are SGHRS and YFSETQ. V was pared by 5 bases and J by 4 bases, with 10 bases of the junction left unmatched. The CDR3 totals 15 residues.

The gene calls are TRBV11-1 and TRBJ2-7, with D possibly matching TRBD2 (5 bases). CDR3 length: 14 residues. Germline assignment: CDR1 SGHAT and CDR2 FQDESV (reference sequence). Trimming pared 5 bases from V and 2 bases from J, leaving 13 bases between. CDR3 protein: CASSPGLATYEQYF. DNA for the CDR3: TGTGCCAGCAGCCCTGGACTGGCAACCTACGAGCAGTACTTC.

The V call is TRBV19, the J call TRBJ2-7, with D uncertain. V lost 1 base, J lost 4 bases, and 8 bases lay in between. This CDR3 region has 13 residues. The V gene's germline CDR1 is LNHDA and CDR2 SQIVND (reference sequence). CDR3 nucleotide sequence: TGTGCCAGTAGTATAGGGAGCATGTACGAGCAGTACTTC. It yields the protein CASSIGSMYEQYF.

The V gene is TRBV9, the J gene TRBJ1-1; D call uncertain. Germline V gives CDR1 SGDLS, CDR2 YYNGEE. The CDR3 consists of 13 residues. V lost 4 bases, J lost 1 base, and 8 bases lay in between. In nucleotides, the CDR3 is TGTGCCAGCAGCCCTGACTCGAACACTGAAGCTTTCTTT. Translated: CASSPDSNTEAFF.

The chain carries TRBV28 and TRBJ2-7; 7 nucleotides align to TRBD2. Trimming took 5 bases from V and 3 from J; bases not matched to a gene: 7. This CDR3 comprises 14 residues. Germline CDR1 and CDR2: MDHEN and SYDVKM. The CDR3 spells CASSRPGTNYEQYF. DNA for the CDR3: TGTGCCAGCAGTCGGCCCGGGACTAACTACGAGCAGTACTTC.

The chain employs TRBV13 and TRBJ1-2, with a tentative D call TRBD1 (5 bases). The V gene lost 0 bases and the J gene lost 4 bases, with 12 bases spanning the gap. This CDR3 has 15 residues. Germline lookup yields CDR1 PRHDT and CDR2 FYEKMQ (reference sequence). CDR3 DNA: TGTGCCAGCAGCTTAGGCCGCAGGGTCGGCTATGGCTACACCTTC. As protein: CASSLGRRVGYGYTF. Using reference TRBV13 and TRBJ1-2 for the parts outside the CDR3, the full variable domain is AAGVIQSPRHLIKEKRETATLKCYPIPRHDTVYWYQQGPGQDPQFLISFYEKMQSDKGSIPDRFSAQQFSDYHSELNMSSLELGDSALYFCASSLGRRVGYGYTFGSGTRLTVV.

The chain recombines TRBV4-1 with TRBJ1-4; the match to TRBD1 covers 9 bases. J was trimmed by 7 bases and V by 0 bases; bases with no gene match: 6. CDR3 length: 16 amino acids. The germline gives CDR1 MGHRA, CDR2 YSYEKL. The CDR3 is CASSQDMTGGFEKLFF. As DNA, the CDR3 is TGCGCCAGCAGCCAAGATATGACAGGGGGTTTTGAAAAACTGTTTTTT.

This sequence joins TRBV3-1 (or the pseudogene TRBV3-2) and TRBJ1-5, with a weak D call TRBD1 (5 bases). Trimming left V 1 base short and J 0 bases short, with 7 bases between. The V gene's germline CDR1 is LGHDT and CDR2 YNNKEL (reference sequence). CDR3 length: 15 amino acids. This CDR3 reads CASSQAGYSNQPQHF. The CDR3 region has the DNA TGTGCCAGCAGCCAAGCAGGGTATAGCAATCAGCCCCAGCATTTT.

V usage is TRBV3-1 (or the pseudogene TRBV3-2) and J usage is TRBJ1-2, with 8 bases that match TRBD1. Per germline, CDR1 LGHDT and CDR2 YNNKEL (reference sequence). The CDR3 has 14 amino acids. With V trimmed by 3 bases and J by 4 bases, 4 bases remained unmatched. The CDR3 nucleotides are TGTGCCAGCAGCCACGGACAGGGCGCCTATGGCTACACCTTC. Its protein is CASSHGQGAYGYTF.

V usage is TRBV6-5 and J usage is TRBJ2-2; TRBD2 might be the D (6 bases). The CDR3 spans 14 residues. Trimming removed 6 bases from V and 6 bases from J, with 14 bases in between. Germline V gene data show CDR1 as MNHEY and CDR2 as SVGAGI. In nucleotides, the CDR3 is TGTGCCAGCAGACCGGGACTGGGCCCCGGGGAGCTGTTTTTT. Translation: CASRPGLGPGELFF.

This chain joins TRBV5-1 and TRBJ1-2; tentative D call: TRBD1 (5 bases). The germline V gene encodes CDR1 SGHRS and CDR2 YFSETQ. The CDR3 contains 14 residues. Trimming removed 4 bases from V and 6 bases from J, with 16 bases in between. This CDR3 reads CASSLGVGVDGYTF. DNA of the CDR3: TGCGCCAGCAGCCTAGGGGTAGGAGTGGATGGCTACACCTTC.

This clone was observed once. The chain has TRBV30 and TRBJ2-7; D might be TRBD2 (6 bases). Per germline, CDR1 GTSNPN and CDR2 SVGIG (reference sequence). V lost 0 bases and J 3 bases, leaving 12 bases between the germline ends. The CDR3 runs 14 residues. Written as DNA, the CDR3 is TGTGCCTGGAGTGTAGGGACGGGAGACTACGAGCAGTACTTC. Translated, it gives CAWSVGTGDYEQYF.

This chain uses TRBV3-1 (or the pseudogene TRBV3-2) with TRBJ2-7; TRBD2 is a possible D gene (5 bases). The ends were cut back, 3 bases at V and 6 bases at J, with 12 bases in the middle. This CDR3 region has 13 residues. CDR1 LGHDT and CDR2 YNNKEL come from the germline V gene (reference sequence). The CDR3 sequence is CASSHLAGGEQYF. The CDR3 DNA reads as TGTGCCAGCAGCCACCTGGCGGGTGGCGAGCAGTACTTC.